What follows are 20 T cell receptor beta chains derived from one specimen sequenced in a study of radiation and T cells in renal cell carcinoma. The treatment was: treatment-naive control, cytoreductive nephrectomy. Data came from immunoSEQ multiplex PCR; TCRdb stores just in-frame clones and leaves some out. The repertoire consists of some 25,000 clones, with about three fifths occurring once and the leading ten covering around a fifth. The material was tumor tissue, obtained from a patient whose treatment was nephrectomy without radiotherapy. The receptors stem from a man aged 35 to 55 with renal cell carcinoma.

This clone was recorded only once. It differs at one base from a far larger clone, so likely a read error. Other DNA sequences from this sample encode an identical CDR3 as well. V gene TRBV6-5 combines with J gene TRBJ1-2; 8 nucleotides line up with TRBD1. The ends lost 4 bases at V and 3 bases at J; junction bases unmatched: 4. The CDR3 contains 14 residues. Germline CDR1 is MNHEY and CDR2 is SVGAGI. This CDR3 is CASSSGQGHYGYTF. The CDR3 nucleotides read TGTGCCAGCAGTTCCGGACAGGGTCACTATGGCTACACCTTC.

The chain uses TRBV29-1 and TRBJ1-2, with D possibly TRBD1 on 5 matching bases. There are 12 residues in the CDR3. V was trimmed by 2 bases and J by 4 bases, leaving 8 bases between them. Per germline, CDR1 SQVTM and CDR2 ANQGSEA. The CDR3 here is CSVERQGYGYTF. The CDR3 bases are TGCAGCGTTGAACGGCAGGGCTATGGCTACACCTTC.

V usage is TRBV9 and J usage is TRBJ2-1; D may be TRBD2 (6 bases). V was cut by 2 bases and J by 4 bases, with 10 bases left in between. The CDR3 spans 14 residues. The germline gives CDR1 SGDLS, CDR2 YYNGEE. The CDR3 reads CASSVTGTYNEQFF. The DNA of the CDR3 is TGTGCCAGCAGCGTCACCGGGACTTACAATGAGCAGTTCTTC.

About this clone: At one boundary the junction diverges from the germline segment, which might be a read error. V gene TRBV2 combines with J gene TRBJ1-1, with D perhaps TRBD1 (5 bases). Germline CDR1 reads SNHLY; CDR2 reads FYNNEI. The CDR3 is 12 amino acids. This CDR3 is CASREGVTEAFF. CDR3 in DNA: TGTGCCAGCAGGGAAGGGGTTACTGAAGCTTTCTTT.

CDR3 protein: CASSIVLPGQPYEQYF. The DNA for the CDR3 is TGTGCCAGTAGTATAGTCCTTCCGGGACAGCCCTACGAGCAGTACTTC. The chain couples TRBV19 to TRBJ2-7, with TRBD1 matching over 7 bases. The CDR3 has 16 residues. V lost 1 base and J lost 2; bases outside the gene matches: 8. Germline loops: CDR1 LNHDA, CDR2 SQIVND (reference sequence).

The chain combines TRBV27 with TRBJ2-5; 7 bases map to TRBD1. Per germline, CDR1 MNHEY and CDR2 SMNVEV (reference sequence). Trimming at V came to 3 bases and at J to 4 bases, leaving 5 bases not matched to a gene. This CDR3 is built from 14 residues. The CDR3 reads CASSLDRDRETQYF. The CDR3 DNA follows: TGTGCCAGCAGTTTGGACCGGGACAGAGAGACCCAGTACTTC.

The gene calls are TRBV6-5 and TRBJ2-3, with D perhaps matching TRBD1 (6 bases). Germline CDR1 MNHEY, CDR2 SVGAGI. There are 15 residues in the CDR3. V gave up 5 bases and J gave up 0 bases, with 12 bases separating them. Written as DNA, the CDR3 is TGTGCCAGCAGTCACAGGGAATCTAGCACAGATACGCAGTATTTT. Translated, it gives CASSHRESSTDTQYF.

This clone was counted a few times. The V and J genes are TRBV5-1 and TRBJ2-7; D could derive from TRBD1 or TRBD2 (5 bases each). The CDR3 is made up of 14 amino acids. Looked up from germline, CDR1 is SGHRS and CDR2 is YFSETQ. Trimming removed 2 bases from V and 5 bases from J, with 14 bases in between. CDR3 sequence (DNA): TGCGCCAGCAGCTTCGGGGCGGCTCGAGACGAGCAGTACTTC. Translated, it gives CASSFGAARDEQYF.

This clone was counted between two and nine times. The gene calls are TRBV19 and TRBJ1-6; D unclear. V lost 5 bases to trimming and J lost 5 bases, with 7 bases between them. Germline V gene sequence: CDR1 LNHDA, CDR2 SQIVND (reference sequence). The CDR3 spans 13 residues. The CDR3 sequence: CASSPGNNSPLHF. The DNA for the CDR3 is TGTGCCAGTAGTCCAGGAAATAATTCACCCCTCCACTTT.

The CDR3 DNA sequence: TGTGCCACAATGGGGCTAGCGGGGGGCACAGATACGCAGTATTTT. Protein sequence: CATMGLAGGTDTQYF. The chain links TRBV10-3 to TRBJ2-3, with TRBD2 identical over 10 bases. After removal of 10 bases from V and 1 base from J, the junction contained 8 bases not matched to a gene. Looked up from germline, CDR1 is ENHRY and CDR2 is SYGVKD. The CDR3 runs 15 residues.

This clone showed up just a few times. The gene calls are TRBV27 and TRBJ2-2; tentatively, D is TRBD2 (5 bases). The CDR3 has 13 amino acids. With 7 bases removed from V and 9 bases from J, the gap between germline ends came to 15 bases. CDR1 MNHEY and CDR2 SMNVEV come from the germline V gene (reference sequence). The CDR3 region is CASTGYQLRELFF. CDR3 sequence (DNA): TGTGCCAGCACGGGGTACCAACTAAGGGAGCTGTTTTTT.

J is TRBJ2-2 and V is TRBV6-1; TRBD1 is a possible D gene (6 bases). V lost 2 bases and J lost 7, with 11 bases in between. The CDR3 sequence is 14 residues long. Germline-derived CDR1 and CDR2 are MNHNS and SASEGT. CDR3 nucleotide sequence: TGTGCCAGCAGTGAAAACAGGGCTGGCGGGGAGCTGTTTTTT. Translated: CASSENRAGGELFF.

This clone rates as medium-sized (0.01 to 0.1%). The chain uses TRBV5-1 and TRBJ1-5; D is undetermined. Germline loops: CDR1 SGHRS, CDR2 YFSETQ. The CDR3 sequence is 15 residues long. The V gene lost 0 bases and the J gene lost 4 bases, with 11 bases spanning the gap. The DNA for the CDR3 is TGCGCCAGCAGCTTGGCCGGGCAGTATAATCAGCCCCAGCATTTT. It yields the protein CASSLAGQYNQPQHF.

Remarks on this clone: The junction departs from the called germline gene at one end, perhaps through a read error. The chain has TRBV15 and TRBJ2-6, with D possibly matching TRBD1 (5 bases). CDR1 is LNHNV, CDR2 YYDKDF, per germline (reference sequence). The CDR3 is made up of 19 amino acids. The CDR3 sequence: CATSRGFAGISSGANVLTF. DNA for the CDR3: TGTGCCACCAGTAGAGGATTCGCAGGGATTTCCTCTGGGGCCAACGTCCTGACTTTC. Full variable domain (remainder filled in from reference TRBV15 and TRBJ2-6): DAMVIQNPRYQVTQFGKPVTLSCSQTLNHNVMYWYQQKSSQAPKLLFHYYDKDFNNEADTPDNFQSRRPNTSFCFLDIRSPGLGDTAMYLCATSRGFAGISSGANVLTFGAGSRLTVL.

This sequence joins TRBV29-1 and TRBJ2-3; 8 bases map to TRBD1. Trimming removed 7 bases from V and 6 bases from J; junction bases left unmatched: 6. This CDR3 has 12 residues. Germline lookup yields CDR1 SQVTM and CDR2 ANQGSEA. In DNA form, the CDR3 reads TGCAGCGCTGACAGGGGACGGGATACGCAGTATTTT. It yields the protein CSADRGRDTQYF.

This clone was seen many times. The chain couples TRBV5-1 to TRBJ1-2; no firm D call. This CDR3 contains 12 residues. Looked up from germline, CDR1 is SGHRS and CDR2 is YFSETQ. Trimming removed 5 bases at V and 2 bases at J, with 7 bases between. The CDR3 here is CASSNRNYGYTF. The CDR3 DNA reads as TGCGCCAGCAGTAATCGGAACTATGGCTACACCTTC.

The chain carries TRBV19 and TRBJ1-2, with no clear D. From germline, CDR1 is LNHDA and CDR2 SQIVND (reference sequence). The CDR3 is made up of 11 amino acids. V lost 5 bases, J lost 7 bases, and 8 bases lay in between. CDR3 in amino acids: CASSGIGGYTF. CDR3 DNA: TGTGCCAGTAGTGGAATAGGTGGCTACACCTTC.

This clone was observed a few times. The V call is TRBV9, the J call TRBJ1-1; no definite D call. This CDR3 is 16 amino acids long. Trimming took 4 bases from V and 0 from J, leaving 16 bases between them. Germline CDR1 and CDR2: SGDLS and YYNGEE. As DNA, the CDR3 is TGTGCCAGCAGCCCCCTCCGAGGAGGGATGAACACTGAAGCTTTCTTT. Its translation is CASSPLRGGMNTEAFF.

V is TRBV13 and J is TRBJ2-5, with 8 nucleotides matching TRBD2. The germline gives CDR1 PRHDT, CDR2 FYEKMQ (reference sequence). V trimming: 4 bases; J trimming: 4 bases; junction bases outside the gene matches: 8. The CDR3 loop spans 15 amino acids. CDR3 residues: CASSYYGTRVETQYF. In DNA form, the CDR3 reads TGTGCCAGCAGCTACTATGGGACTAGGGTAGAGACCCAGTACTTC.

The genes are TRBV6-6 and TRBJ2-2; 10 bases line up with TRBD1. With 5 bases clipped from V and 3 bases from J, the junction kept 3 bases outside the gene matches. The CDR3 spans 15 residues. The germline V gene encodes CDR1 MNHNY and CDR2 SVGAGI (reference sequence). The CDR3 nucleotides are TGTGCCAGCAGTCTAGGGACAGGGGACACCGGGGAGCTGTTTTTT. Its translation is CASSLGTGDTGELFF.